This record covers a single T cell receptor beta chain. The antigen remains unidentified. This CDR3 has 15 amino acids. V lost 3 bases, J lost 8 bases, and 19 bases lay in between. CDR1 is MDHEN, CDR2 SYDVKM, per germline. This record comes from a study of OX40 agonist ivuxolimab in advanced cancers. As for the study in general: Two cutaneous melanoma patients and one hepatocellular carcinoma patient, three in all, had partial responses.

Produced via immunoSEQ multiplex PCR; TCRdb's table is partial and in-frame only. The table includes tens of thousands of clones, 80% to 90% detected once. Study findings and constraints: At 0.1 to 3.0 mg/kg and by week 6, clonal expansion occurred in CD4+ and CD8+ blood T cells. Fewer expanded clones were found on average in CD4+ than in CD8+ T cells.

Sequencing was performed on CD4+ or CD8+ T cells sorted from blood, taken in a trial of the OX40 agonist ivuxolimab. The TCR originated in an adult with an advanced solid tumor such as melanoma, head and neck, liver or kidney cancer. This chain uses TRBV28 with TRBJ1-2; D gene unclear. CDR3 sequence reads: CASSFFAQKFRGYTF. The DNA of the CDR3 is TGTGCCAGCAGTTTCTTCGCGCAGAAGTTCAGGGGCTACACCTTC.